These 19 T cell receptor beta chains share one sample of origin, sequenced in a study of identical twins. A single record per CDR3 protein comes from TCRdb applying MiXCR to the 5' RACE reads. The data contain around 500,000 distinct CDR3 sequences, approximately 14% of them seen just once; the ten biggest clones take up approximately 0.52%. This sample also belongs to another study, concerning yellow fever vaccine responses in identical twins.

What was sequenced was CD4+ T cells sorted from blood. Source of these receptors: a woman aged 18-35 years in good health.

This clonotype came up a few times. V usage is TRBV20-1 and J usage is TRBJ2-7; 7 nucleotides line up with TRBD1. Germline V gives CDR1 DFQATT, CDR2 SNEGSKA (reference sequence). The V and J ends lost 0 bases and 2 bases, in that order; junction bases with no gene match: 7. This CDR3 is 15 amino acids long. The CDR3 DNA sequence: TGCAGTGCTAGAGATAACAGGGGTCGGACCTACGAGCAGTACTTC. Its translation: CSARDNRGRTYEQYF.

This clonotype was detected only a few times. The chain is built from TRBV2 and TRBJ1-1, with 7 bases that match TRBD1. Germline CDR1 SNHLY, CDR2 FYNNEI. Unmatched junction bases numbered 5, after V lost 5 bases and J lost 2 bases. CDR3 length equals 14 residues. The CDR3 DNA follows: TGTGCCAGCAGTCTAGACAGGGCTAACACTGAAGCTTTCTTT. This translates into CASSLDRANTEAFF. Looking up the rest from reference TRBV2 and TRBJ1-1 gives the full variable domain: EPEVTQTPSHQVTQMGQEVILRCVPISNHLYFYWYRQILGQKVEFLVSFYNNEISEKSEIFDDQFSVERPDGSNFTLKIRSTKLEDSAMYFCASSLDRANTEAFFGQGTRLTVV.

The V and J genes are TRBV4-1 and TRBJ2-7; maybe TRBD2 (6 bases). V was shortened by 0 bases and J by 6 bases, with 21 bases between the two germline ends. The CDR3 loop spans 17 amino acids. Germline V gene data show CDR1 as MGHRA and CDR2 as YSYEKL. CDR3 residues: CASSQDPPGMMGGEQYF. The CDR3 DNA follows: TGCGCCAGCAGCCAAGATCCGCCCGGGATGATGGGGGGCGAGCAGTACTTC.

This clonotype was found a few times. The CDR3: CASSSHGQGGGDEQFF. CDR3 bases: TGTGCCAGTAGTAGCCACGGACAGGGAGGAGGTGATGAGCAGTTCTTC. The chain links TRBV19 to TRBJ2-1, with 8 bases lining up with TRBD1. The V segment lost 4 bases and the J segment 8 bases; nucleotides outside the gene matches: 13. Per the germline V gene, CDR1 is LNHDA and CDR2 is SQIVND (reference sequence). The CDR3 has 16 amino acids.

This chain joins TRBV7-2 and TRBJ1-5; no clear D. V was clipped by 3 bases and J by 9 bases, with 15 bases between them. Germline CDR1 SGHTA, CDR2 FQGNSA. The CDR3 runs to 14 residues. CDR3 coding DNA: TGTGCCAGCAGCTTGGGCAAGATCGGGTGGCCCCAGCATTTT. As protein: CASSLGKIGWPQHF.

This clonotype turned up a few times. The V and J genes are TRBV12-3 or TRBV12-4 and TRBJ2-2; D remains unclear. V was clipped by 6 bases and J by 7 bases, with 15 bases between them. This CDR3 has 14 residues. The CDR3 spells CASRKGSSGGELFF. The CDR3 DNA is TGTGCCAGCAGGAAGGGAAGTTCCGGCGGGGAGCTGTTTTTT.

V and J are TRBV28 and TRBJ2-1, with a tentative D call TRBD2 (5 bases). V was pared by 6 bases and J by 6 bases, with 21 bases between. The CDR3 consists of 16 residues. Germline lookup yields CDR1 MDHEN and CDR2 SYDVKM. The CDR3 region has the DNA TGTGCCAGCAGGGACTGGGGTCTAGCTGTGGTCAATGAGCAGTTCTTC. This codes for CASRDWGLAVVNEQFF.

The chain carries TRBV21-1 and TRBJ1-2. TRBV21-1 is designated a pseudogene. This CDR3 comprises 11 residues. The CDR3: CASSKISGYTF. CDR3 bases: TGTGCCAGCAGCAAGATTTCAGGCTACACCTTC.

This chain joins TRBV7-9 and TRBJ2-5, with unresolved D. V gave up 3 bases and J gave up 5 bases, with 13 bases separating them. This CDR3 is built from 14 residues. The germline V gene has CDR1 SEHNR and CDR2 FQNEAQ (reference sequence). The CDR3 spells CASSLGLSGETQYF. CDR3 nucleotides: TGTGCCAGCAGCTTGGGTCTGTCCGGCGAGACCCAGTACTTC.

The genes are TRBV5-1 and TRBJ2-1; 11 positions match TRBD2. Trimming at V came to 7 bases and at J to 0 bases, leaving 12 bases not matched to a gene. The CDR3 is 18 amino acids. Looked up from germline, CDR1 is SGHRS and CDR2 is YFSETQ. Here the CDR3 reads CASRETSGVQGSYNEQFF. CDR3 in DNA: TGCGCCAGCCGAGAGACTAGCGGGGTTCAGGGCTCCTACAATGAGCAGTTCTTC.

There are a few counts of this clonotype. V and J are TRBV12-3 or TRBV12-4 and TRBJ2-5; a possible D gene is TRBD2 (5 bases). The CDR3 loop spans 12 amino acids. V lost 3 bases and J 7 bases, leaving 9 bases between the germline ends. CDR3 protein: CASSFPSGTQYF. The CDR3 DNA follows: TGTGCCAGCAGTTTCCCGAGCGGGACCCAGTACTTC.

A single count supports this clonotype. The chain combines TRBV10-3 with TRBJ2-7; possibly TRBD1 for D (5 bases). Deletions cut 4 bases from V and 0 bases from J, with 13 bases between. CDR1 is ENHRY and CDR2 is SYGVKD in the germline V gene. This CDR3 has 15 amino acids. CDR3 loop: CAISGQGFPSYEQYF. CDR3 DNA sequence: TGTGCCATCAGTGGCCAGGGCTTTCCCTCCTACGAGCAGTACTTC.

This clonotype was seen just once. The chain links TRBV6-1 to TRBJ2-1; D perhaps matches TRBD2 (7 bases). Trimming shortened V by 6 bases and J by 3 bases, and 12 bases separated the two germline ends. This CDR3 is 14 amino acids long. Germline V gene data show CDR1 as MNHNS and CDR2 as SASEGT. This CDR3 is CASRPGEGYNEQFF. In DNA, the CDR3 is TGTGCCAGCAGGCCAGGGGAGGGCTACAATGAGCAGTTCTTC.

This clonotype has more than one count but fewer than ten. The V gene is TRBV25-1, the J gene TRBJ2-7; 7 bases are a match to TRBD1. The CDR3 consists of 14 residues. Germline V lookup: CDR1 MGHDK, CDR2 SYGVNS. V gave up 4 bases and J gave up 6 bases; unmatched junction bases: 9. Here the CDR3 DNA reads TGTGCCAGCAGTGCCCGGACAGGACCGGGCGAGCAGTACTTC. It encodes CASSARTGPGEQYF.

The chain joins TRBV6-2 or TRBV6-3 to TRBJ2-7; the match to TRBD1 covers 7 bases. There are 14 residues in the CDR3. Germline assignment: CDR1 MNHEY and CDR2 SVGEGT. The trim removed 8 bases at V and 2 bases at J, leaving 9 bases unmatched. The CDR3 sequence: CASLREDRTYEQYF. The CDR3 DNA follows: TGTGCCAGCCTCCGTGAGGACAGGACCTACGAGCAGTACTTC.

This clonotype turned up a few times. V usage is TRBV12-3 or TRBV12-4 and J usage is TRBJ2-7, with a weak D call TRBD2 (7 bases). The CDR3 loop spans 15 amino acids. Deletions cut 3 bases from V and 5 bases from J, with 17 bases between. The CDR3 loop reads CASSLRGGSGDEQYF. The CDR3 DNA follows: TGTGCCAGCAGTTTGCGCGGGGGCTCCGGGGACGAGCAGTACTTC.

This clonotype came up a few times. CDR3 residues: CASRAGTGNEQFF. In DNA, the CDR3 is TGTGCCAGCAGGGCTGGAACTGGCAATGAGCAGTTCTTC. This chain joins TRBV6-6 and TRBJ2-1; D not resolved. The CDR3 has 13 residues. Germline V gene lookup returns CDR1 MNHNY and CDR2 SVGAGI (reference sequence). V was cut by 6 bases and J by 6 bases, with 12 bases left in between.

The rearrangement uses TRBV29-1 and TRBJ2-5; 7 positions agree with TRBD1. The V segment lost 4 bases and the J segment 5 bases; nucleotides outside the gene matches: 10. This CDR3 region has 14 residues. Germline values: CDR1 SQVTM, CDR2 ANQGSEA. DNA of the CDR3: TGCAGCGTTGCTCAGCCGGGACAGTGGGAGACCCAGTACTTC. It yields the protein CSVAQPGQWETQYF.

This clonotype was seen a few times. This chain connects TRBV29-1 to TRBJ2-5; a possible D gene is TRBD2 (5 bases). The germline CDR1 and CDR2 sequences are SQVTM and ANQGSEA. CDR3 length: 11 amino acids. V was cut by 4 bases and J by 5 bases, with 8 bases left in between. CDR3 loop: CSVGGPETQYF. CDR3 nucleotide sequence: TGCAGCGTTGGAGGGCCCGAGACCCAGTACTTC.